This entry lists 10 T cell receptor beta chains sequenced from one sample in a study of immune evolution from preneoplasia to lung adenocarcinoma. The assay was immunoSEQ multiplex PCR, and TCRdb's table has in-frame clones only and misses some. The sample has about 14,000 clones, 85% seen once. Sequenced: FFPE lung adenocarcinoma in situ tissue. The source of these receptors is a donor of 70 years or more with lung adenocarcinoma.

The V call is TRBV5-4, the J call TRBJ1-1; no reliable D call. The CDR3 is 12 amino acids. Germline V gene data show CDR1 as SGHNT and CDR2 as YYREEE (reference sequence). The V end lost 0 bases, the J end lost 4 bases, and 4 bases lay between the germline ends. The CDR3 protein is CASSLGSTEAFF. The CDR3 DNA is TGTGCCAGCAGCTTGGGCAGCACTGAAGCTTTCTTT.

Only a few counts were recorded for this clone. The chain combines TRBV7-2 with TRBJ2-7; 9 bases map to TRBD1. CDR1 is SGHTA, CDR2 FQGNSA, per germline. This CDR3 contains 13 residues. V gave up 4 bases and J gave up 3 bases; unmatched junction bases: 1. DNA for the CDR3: TGTGCCAGCAGCTGGGACAGGGACTACGAGCAGTACTTC. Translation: CASSWDRDYEQYF.

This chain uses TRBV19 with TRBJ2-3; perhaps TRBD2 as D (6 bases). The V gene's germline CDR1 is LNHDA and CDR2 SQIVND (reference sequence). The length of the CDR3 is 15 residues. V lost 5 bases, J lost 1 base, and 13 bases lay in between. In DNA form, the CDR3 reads TGTGCCAGTAGTCAGGGCGGGGTCGGCACAGATACGCAGTATTTT. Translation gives CASSQGGVGTDTQYF.

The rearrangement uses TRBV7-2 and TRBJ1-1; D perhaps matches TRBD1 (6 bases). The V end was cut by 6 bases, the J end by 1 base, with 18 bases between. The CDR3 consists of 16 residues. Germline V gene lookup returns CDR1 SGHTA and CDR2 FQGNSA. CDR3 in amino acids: CASSGIGGQPNTEAFF. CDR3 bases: TGTGCCAGCAGTGGCATCGGGGGACAACCGAACACTGAAGCTTTCTTT.

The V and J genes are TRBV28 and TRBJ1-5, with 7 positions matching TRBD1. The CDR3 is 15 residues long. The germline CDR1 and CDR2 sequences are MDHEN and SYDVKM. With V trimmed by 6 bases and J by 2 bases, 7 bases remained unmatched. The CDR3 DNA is TGTGCCAGCAGCGAACAGGGGAAGGGCAATCAGCCCCAGCATTTT. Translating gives CASSEQGKGNQPQHF.

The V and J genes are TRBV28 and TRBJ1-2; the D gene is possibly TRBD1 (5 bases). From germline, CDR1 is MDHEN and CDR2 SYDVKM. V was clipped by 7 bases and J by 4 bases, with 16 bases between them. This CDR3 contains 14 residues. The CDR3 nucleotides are TGTGCCAGCACCCACGAGTGGGGGAGCTATGGCTACACCTTC. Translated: CASTHEWGSYGYTF.

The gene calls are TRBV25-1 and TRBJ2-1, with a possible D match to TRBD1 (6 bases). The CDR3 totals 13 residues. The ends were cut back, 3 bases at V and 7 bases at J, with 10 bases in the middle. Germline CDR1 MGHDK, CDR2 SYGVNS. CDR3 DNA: TGTGCCAGCAGTGACAGGGGTTGGAATGAGCAGTTCTTC. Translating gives CASSDRGWNEQFF.

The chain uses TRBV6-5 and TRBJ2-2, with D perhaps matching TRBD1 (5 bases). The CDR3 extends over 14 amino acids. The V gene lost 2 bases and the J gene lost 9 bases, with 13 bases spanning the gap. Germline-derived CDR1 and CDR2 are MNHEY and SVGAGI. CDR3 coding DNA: TGTGCCAGCAGTTACCGAGCATGGGGCAGGGAGCTGTTTTTT. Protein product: CASSYRAWGRELFF.

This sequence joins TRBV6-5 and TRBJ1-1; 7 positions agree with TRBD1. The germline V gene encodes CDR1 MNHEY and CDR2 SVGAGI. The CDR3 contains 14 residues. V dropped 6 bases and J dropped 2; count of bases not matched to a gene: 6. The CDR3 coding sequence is TGTGCCAGCAGAATAACAGGGGACAACACTGAAGCTTTCTTT. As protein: CASRITGDNTEAFF.

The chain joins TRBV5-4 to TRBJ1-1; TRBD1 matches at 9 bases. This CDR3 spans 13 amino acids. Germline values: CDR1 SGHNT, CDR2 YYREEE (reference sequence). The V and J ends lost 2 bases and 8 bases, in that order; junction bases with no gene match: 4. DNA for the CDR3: TGTGCCAGCAGCTTTGACAGGGGGAGAGAAGCTTTCTTT. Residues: CASSFDRGREAFF.